The clone carrying this TCR beta chain was found many times. What it recognizes is unknown. This entry belongs to a study of beta chain features in type 1 diabetes. Expressed TCRB transcripts got sequenced, as all isolated RNA was reverse transcribed. Sequenced by immunoSEQ multiplex PCR; TCRdb stores in-frame clones only, minus some. The sample gives fewer than 400,000 clones, around 8.5% of which show up once; roughly 1% is in the top ten. General study findings and limits: Researchers caution that PCR might favor shorter templates, equally among patients and controls. The study found fewer insertions and more deletions at VDJ junctions in type 1 diabetes patients. Significant though moderate, a shortening of TCRB CDR3s appeared in all four CD4+ subsets of Type 1 diabetes patients. For TCRB rearrangement, an influence of HLA type remained unresolved here.

What was sequenced was central memory CD4+ T cells from blood. The receptor comes from a young man with type 1 diabetes.

The CDR3 DNA sequence: TGTGCCAGCAGTTCCTACCCACCCACAGGGGGCCATAACTATGGCTACACCTTC. It translates to CASSSYPPTGGHNYGYTF. This chain links TRBV28 with TRBJ1-2, with 9 bases fitting TRBD1. The CDR3 is made up of 18 amino acids. J lost 1 base, V lost 4 bases, and 13 bases had no gene match. CDR1 is MDHEN and CDR2 is SYDVKM in the germline V gene.